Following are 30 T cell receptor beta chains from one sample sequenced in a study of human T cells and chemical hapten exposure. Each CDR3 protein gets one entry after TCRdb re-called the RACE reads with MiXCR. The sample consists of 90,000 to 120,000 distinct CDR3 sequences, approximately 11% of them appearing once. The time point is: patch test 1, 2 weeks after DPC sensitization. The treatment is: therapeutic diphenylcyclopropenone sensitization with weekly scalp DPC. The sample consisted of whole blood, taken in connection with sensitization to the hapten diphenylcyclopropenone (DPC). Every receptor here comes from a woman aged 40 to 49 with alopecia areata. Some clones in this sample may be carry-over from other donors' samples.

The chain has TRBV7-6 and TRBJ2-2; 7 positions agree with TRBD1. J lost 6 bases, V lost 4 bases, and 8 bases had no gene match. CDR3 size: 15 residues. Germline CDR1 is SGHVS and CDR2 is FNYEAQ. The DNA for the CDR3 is TGTGCCAGCAGCTCGACAGGGTATAAGGCCGGGGAGCTGTTTTTT. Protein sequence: CASSSTGYKAGELFF. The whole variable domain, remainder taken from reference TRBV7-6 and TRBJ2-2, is GAGVSQSPRYKVTKRGQDVALRCDPISGHVSLYWYRQALGQGPEFLTYFNYEAQQDKSGLPNDRFSAERPEGSISTLTIQRTEQRDSAMYRCASSSTGYKAGELFFGEGSRLTVL.

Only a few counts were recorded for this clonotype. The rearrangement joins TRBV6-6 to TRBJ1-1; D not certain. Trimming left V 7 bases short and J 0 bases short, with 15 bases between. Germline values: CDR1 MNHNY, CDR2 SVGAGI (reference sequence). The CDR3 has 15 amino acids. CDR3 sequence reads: CASNTNPGVNTEAFF. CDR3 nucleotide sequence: TGTGCCAGCAATACCAACCCAGGCGTGAACACTGAAGCTTTCTTT.

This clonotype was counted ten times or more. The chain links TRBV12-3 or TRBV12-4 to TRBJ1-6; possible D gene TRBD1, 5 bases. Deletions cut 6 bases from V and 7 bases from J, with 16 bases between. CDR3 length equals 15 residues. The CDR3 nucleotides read TGTGCCAGCAGGCCAGGGCAGTCCTTAAATTCACCCCTCCACTTT. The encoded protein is CASRPGQSLNSPLHF.

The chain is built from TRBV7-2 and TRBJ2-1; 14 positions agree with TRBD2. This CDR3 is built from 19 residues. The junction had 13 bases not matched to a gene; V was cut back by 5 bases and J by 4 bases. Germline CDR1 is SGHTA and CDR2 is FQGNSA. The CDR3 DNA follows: TGTGCCAGCAGCCTCGGACTAGCGGGAGGCCCATCAATTTACAATGAGCAGTTCTTC. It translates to CASSLGLAGGPSIYNEQFF.

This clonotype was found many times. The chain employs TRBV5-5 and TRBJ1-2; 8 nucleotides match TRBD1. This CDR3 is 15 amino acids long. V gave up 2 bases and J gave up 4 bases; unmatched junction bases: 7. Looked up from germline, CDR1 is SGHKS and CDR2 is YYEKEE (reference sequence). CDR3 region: CASSFGQGVGYGYTF. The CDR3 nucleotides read TGTGCCAGCAGCTTTGGACAGGGCGTTGGCTATGGCTACACCTTC.

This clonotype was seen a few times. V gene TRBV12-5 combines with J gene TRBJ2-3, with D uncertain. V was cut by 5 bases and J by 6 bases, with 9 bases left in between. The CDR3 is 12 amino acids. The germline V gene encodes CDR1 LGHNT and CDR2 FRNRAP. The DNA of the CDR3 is TGTGCTAGTGGTCCGAGTCAGGATACGCAGTATTTT. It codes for CASGPSQDTQYF.

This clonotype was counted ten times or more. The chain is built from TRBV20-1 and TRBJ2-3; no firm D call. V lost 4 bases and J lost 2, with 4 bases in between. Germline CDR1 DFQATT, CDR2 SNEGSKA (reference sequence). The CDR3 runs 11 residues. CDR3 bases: TGCAGTGCTACCGCCACAGATACGCAGTATTTT. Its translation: CSATATDTQYF.

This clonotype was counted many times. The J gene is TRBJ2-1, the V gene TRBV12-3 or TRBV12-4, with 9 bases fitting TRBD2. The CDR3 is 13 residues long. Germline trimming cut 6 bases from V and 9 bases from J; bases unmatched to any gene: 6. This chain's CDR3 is CASSSGGTTEQFF. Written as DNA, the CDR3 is TGTGCCAGCAGCAGCGGGGGGACTACTGAGCAGTTCTTC.

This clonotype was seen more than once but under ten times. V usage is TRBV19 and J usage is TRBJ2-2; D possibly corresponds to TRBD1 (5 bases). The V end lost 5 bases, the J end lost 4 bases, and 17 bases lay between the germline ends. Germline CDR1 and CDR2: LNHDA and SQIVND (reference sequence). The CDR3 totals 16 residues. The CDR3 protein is CASSRQSTLPTGELFF. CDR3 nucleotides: TGTGCCAGTAGTCGACAGAGTACACTCCCCACCGGGGAGCTGTTTTTT. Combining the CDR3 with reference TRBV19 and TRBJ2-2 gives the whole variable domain DGGITQSPKYLFRKEGQNVTLSCEQNLNHDAMYWYRQDPGQGLRLIYYSQIVNDFQKGDIAEGYSVSREKKESFPLTVTSAQKNPTAFYLCASSRQSTLPTGELFFGEGSRLTVL.

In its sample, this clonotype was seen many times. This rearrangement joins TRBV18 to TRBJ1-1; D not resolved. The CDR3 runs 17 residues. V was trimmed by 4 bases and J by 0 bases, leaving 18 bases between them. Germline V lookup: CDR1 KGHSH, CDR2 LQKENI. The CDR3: CASSLSQAPGLNTEAFF. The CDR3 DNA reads TGTGCCAGCTCACTTTCTCAGGCACCAGGCTTGAACACTGAAGCTTTCTTT. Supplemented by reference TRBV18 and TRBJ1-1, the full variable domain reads NAGVMQNPRHLVRRRGQEARLRCSPMKGHSHVYWYRQLPEEGLKFMVYLQKENIIDESGMPKERFSAEFPKEGPSILRIQQVVRGDSAAYFCASSLSQAPGLNTEAFFGQGTRLTVV.

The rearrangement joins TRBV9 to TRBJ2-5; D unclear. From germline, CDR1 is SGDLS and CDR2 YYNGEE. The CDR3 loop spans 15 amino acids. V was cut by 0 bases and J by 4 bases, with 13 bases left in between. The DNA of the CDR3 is TGTGCCAGCAGCGTAGGTGGTACTACCACAGAGACCCAGTACTTC. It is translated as CASSVGGTTTETQYF.

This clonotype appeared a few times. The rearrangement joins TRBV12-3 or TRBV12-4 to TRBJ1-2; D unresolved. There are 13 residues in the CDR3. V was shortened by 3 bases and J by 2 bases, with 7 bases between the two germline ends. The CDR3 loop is CASSFEANYGYTF. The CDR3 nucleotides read TGTGCCAGCAGTTTTGAGGCGAACTATGGCTACACCTTC.

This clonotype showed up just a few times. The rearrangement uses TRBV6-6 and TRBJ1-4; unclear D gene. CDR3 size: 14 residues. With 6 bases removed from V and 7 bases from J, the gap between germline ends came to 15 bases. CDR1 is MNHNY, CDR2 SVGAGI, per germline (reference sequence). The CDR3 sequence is CASSRGLITEKLFF. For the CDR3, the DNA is TGTGCCAGCAGCCGAGGGCTAATAACTGAAAAACTGTTTTTT.

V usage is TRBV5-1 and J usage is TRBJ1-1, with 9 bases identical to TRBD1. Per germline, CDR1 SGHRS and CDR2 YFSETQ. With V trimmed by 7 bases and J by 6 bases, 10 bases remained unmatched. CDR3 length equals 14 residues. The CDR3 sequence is CASPRVGQGPEAFF. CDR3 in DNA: TGCGCCAGCCCCAGGGTGGGACAGGGCCCTGAAGCTTTCTTT.

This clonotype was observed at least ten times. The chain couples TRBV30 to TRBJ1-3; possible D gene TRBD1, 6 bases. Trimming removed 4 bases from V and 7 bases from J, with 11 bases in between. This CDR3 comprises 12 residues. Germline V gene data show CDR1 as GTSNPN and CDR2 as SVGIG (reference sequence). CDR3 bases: TGTGCCTGGAAGAAAGGGGGGAACACCATATATTTT. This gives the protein CAWKKGGNTIYF. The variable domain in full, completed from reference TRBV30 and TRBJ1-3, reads SQTIHQWPATLVQPVGSPLSLECTVEGTSNPNLYWYRQAAGRGLQLLFYSVGIGQISSEVPQNLSASRPQDRQFILSSKKLLLSDSGFYLCAWKKGGNTIYFGEGSWLTVV.

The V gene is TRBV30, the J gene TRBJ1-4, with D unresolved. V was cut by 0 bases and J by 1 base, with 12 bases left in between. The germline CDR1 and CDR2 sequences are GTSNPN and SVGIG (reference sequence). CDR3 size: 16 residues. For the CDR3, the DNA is TGTGCCTGGAGTGTAACCGGCGGGAGAACTAATGAAAAACTGTTTTTT. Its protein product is CAWSVTGGRTNEKLFF. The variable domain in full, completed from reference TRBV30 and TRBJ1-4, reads SQTIHQWPATLVQPVGSPLSLECTVEGTSNPNLYWYRQAAGRGLQLLFYSVGIGQISSEVPQNLSASRPQDRQFILSSKKLLLSDSGFYLCAWSVTGGRTNEKLFFGSGTQLSVL.

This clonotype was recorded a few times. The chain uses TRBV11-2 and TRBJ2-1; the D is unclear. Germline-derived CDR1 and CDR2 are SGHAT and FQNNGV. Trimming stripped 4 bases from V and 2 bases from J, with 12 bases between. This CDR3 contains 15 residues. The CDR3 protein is CASSSRPHTYNEQFF. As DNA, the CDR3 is TGTGCCAGCAGCTCGCGACCCCATACCTACAATGAGCAGTTCTTC.

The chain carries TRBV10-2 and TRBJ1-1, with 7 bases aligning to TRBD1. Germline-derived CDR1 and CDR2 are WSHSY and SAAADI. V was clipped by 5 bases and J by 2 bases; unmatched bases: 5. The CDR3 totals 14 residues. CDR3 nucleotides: TGCGCCAGCAGTACTCGGGACAGTAACACTGAAGCTTTCTTT. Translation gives CASSTRDSNTEAFF.

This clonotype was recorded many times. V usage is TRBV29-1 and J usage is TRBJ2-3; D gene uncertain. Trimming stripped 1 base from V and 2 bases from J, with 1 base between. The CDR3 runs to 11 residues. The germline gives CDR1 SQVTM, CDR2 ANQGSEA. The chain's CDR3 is CSVEVTDTQYF. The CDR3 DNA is TGCAGCGTTGAAGTCACAGATACGCAGTATTTT.

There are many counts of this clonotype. The CDR3 loop is CASSGAGPWYEQYF. As DNA, the CDR3 is TGTGCCAGCTCAGGGGCAGGGCCGTGGTACGAGCAGTACTTC. The chain couples TRBV18 to TRBJ2-7; D is perhaps TRBD1 (5 bases). This CDR3 region has 14 residues. Trimming cost V 5 bases and J 4 bases, with 15 bases left between them. Germline V gene lookup returns CDR1 KGHSH and CDR2 LQKENI. The variable domain in full, with the rest retrieved from reference TRBV18 and TRBJ2-7, is NAGVMQNPRHLVRRRGQEARLRCSPMKGHSHVYWYRQLPEEGLKFMVYLQKENIIDESGMPKERFSAEFPKEGPSILRIQQVVRGDSAAYFCASSGAGPWYEQYFGPGTRLTVT.

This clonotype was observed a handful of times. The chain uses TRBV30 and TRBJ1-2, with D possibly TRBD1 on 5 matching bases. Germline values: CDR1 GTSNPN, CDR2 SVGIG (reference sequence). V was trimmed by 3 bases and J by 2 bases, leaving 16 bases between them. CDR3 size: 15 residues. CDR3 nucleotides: TGTGCCTGGAGGCGGGACGGCCCACGGAACTATGGCTACACCTTC. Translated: CAWRRDGPRNYGYTF.

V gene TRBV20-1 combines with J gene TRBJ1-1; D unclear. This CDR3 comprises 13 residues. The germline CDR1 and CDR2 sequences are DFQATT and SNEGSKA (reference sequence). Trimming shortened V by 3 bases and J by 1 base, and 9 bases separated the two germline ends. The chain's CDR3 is CSASGRENTEAFF. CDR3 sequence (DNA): TGCAGTGCTAGCGGGAGGGAGAACACTGAAGCTTTCTTT.

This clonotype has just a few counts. The CDR3 DNA reads as TGTGCCACCAGAGATGCCGGACAGCAAGAGACCCAGTACTTC. Translating gives CATRDAGQQETQYF. The chain joins TRBV28 to TRBJ2-5; tentatively, D is TRBD1 (6 bases). The germline gives CDR1 MDHEN, CDR2 SYDVKM. The V and J ends lost 10 bases and 2 bases respectively, with 17 bases between them. This CDR3 has 14 amino acids. The variable domain in full, completed from reference TRBV28 and TRBJ2-5, reads DVKVTQSSRYLVKRTGEKVFLECVQDMDHENMFWYRQDPGLGLRLIYFSYDVKMKEKGDIPEGYSVSREKKERFSLILESASTNQTSMYLCATRDAGQQETQYFGPGTRLLVL.

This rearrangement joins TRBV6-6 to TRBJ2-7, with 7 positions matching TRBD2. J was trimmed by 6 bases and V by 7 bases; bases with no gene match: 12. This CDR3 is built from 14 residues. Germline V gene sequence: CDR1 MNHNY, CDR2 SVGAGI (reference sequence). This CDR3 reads CASKEGGPSPEQYF. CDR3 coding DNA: TGTGCCAGCAAGGAGGGAGGGCCGTCGCCCGAGCAGTACTTC.

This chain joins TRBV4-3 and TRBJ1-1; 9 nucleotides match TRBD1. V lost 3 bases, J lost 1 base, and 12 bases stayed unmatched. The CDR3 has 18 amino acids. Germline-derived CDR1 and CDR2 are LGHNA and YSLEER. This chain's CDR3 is CASSQGVGQGVGNTEAFF. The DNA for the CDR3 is TGCGCCAGCAGCCAGGGGGTGGGACAGGGTGTAGGGAACACTGAAGCTTTCTTT.

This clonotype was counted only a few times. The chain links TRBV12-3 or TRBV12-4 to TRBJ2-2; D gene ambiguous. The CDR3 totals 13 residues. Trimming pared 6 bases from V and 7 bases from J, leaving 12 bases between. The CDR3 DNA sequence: TGTGCCAGCAGGGGAAGAGATGTCGGGGAGCTGTTTTTT. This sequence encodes CASRGRDVGELFF.

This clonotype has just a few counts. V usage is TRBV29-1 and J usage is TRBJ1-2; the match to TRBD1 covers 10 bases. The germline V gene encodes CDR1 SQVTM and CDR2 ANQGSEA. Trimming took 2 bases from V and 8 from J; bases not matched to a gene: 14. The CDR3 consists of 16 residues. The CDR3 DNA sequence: TGCAGCGTTGAACTACCGGGACAGGGGAGCAGAGGAGGCTACACCTTC. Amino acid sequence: CSVELPGQGSRGGYTF.

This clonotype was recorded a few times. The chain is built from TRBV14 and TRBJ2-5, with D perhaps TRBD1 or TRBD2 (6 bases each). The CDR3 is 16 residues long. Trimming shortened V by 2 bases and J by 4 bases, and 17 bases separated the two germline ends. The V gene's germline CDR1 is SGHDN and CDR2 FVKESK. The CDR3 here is CASSQTGDRGRETQYF. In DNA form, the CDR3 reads TGTGCCAGCAGCCAAACCGGGGACCGGGGGCGAGAGACCCAGTACTTC. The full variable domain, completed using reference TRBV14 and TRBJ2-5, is EAGVTQFPSHSVIEKGQTVTLRCDPISGHDNLYWYRRVMGKEIKFLLHFVKESKQDESGMPNNRFLAERTGGTYSTLKVQPAELEDSGVYFCASSQTGDRGRETQYFGPGTRLLVL.

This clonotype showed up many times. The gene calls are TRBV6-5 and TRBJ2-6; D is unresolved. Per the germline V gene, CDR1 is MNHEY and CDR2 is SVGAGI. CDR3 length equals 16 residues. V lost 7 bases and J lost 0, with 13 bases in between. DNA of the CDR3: TGTGCCAGCACCCCTACCTCGGGCTCTGGGGCCAACGTCCTGACTTTC. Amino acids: CASTPTSGSGANVLTF.

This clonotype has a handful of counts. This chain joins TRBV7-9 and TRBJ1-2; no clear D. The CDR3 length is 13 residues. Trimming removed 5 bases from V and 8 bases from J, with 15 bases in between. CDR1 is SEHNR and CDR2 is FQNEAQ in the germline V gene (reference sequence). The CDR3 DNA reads TGTGCCAGCAGCCCCTCCCTTGGCCCAGGCTACACCTTC. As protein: CASSPSLGPGYTF.